These 3 T cell receptor beta chains originate from one sample sequenced in a study of blood T cell repertoires in COVID-19. Produced via immunoSEQ multiplex PCR; TCRdb's table is partial and in-frame only. Of about 250,000 clones listed, more than 65% were seen once; the top ten hold 7.9%. Sequencing input: peripheral blood. The receptors stem from an elderly woman with acute or convalescent COVID-19.

The genes are TRBV10-2 and TRBJ2-2; 12 nucleotides align to TRBD2. The CDR3 is 16 residues long. In germline, CDR1 is WSHSY, CDR2 SAAADI. V shed 10 bases, J shed 2 bases, and the junction held 8 bases outside the gene matches. CDR3 loop: CATERTSGINTGELFF. The CDR3 nucleotides read TGCGCCACAGAGAGGACTAGCGGGATCAACACCGGGGAGCTGTTTTTT.

The gene calls are TRBV19 and TRBJ2-5, with 11 bases matching TRBD2. Germline trimming cut 5 bases from V and 7 bases from J; bases unmatched to any gene: 3. The CDR3 is 13 amino acids. CDR1 is LNHDA and CDR2 is SQIVND in the germline V gene (reference sequence). In DNA form, the CDR3 reads TGTGCCAGTAGTCAAGGGACTAGCGGGACCCAGTACTTC. It is translated as CASSQGTSGTQYF.

This clone was detected a few times. The chain employs TRBV5-1 and TRBJ1-6; 7 nucleotides align to TRBD1. CDR1 SGHRS and CDR2 YFSETQ come from the germline V gene. Trimming at V came to 0 bases and at J to 9 bases, leaving 3 bases not matched to a gene. CDR3 length: 14 residues. The CDR3 DNA reads TGCGCCAGCAGCTTGGAGGGGGCGGCTTCACCCCTCCACTTT. Protein: CASSLEGAASPLHF.